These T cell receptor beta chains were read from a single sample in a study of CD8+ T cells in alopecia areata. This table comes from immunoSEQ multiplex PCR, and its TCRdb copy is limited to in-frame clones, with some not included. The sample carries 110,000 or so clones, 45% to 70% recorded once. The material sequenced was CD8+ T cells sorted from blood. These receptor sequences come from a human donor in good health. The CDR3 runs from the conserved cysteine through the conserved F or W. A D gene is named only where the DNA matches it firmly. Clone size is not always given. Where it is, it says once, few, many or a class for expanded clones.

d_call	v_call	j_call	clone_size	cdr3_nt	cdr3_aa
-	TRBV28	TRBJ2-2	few	TGTGCCAGTACCCCTGACCTGAACACCGGGGAGCTGTTTTTT	CASTPDLNTGELFF
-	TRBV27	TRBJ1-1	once	TGTGCCAGCAGTTTAGCAGGGCGGGGGACTGAAGCTTTCTTT	CASSLAGRGTEAFF
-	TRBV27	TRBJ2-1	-	TGTGCCAGCAGTTTAGGACACCGGACCTACAATGAGCAGTTCTTC	CASSLGHRTYNEQFF
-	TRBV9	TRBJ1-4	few	TGTGCCAGCAGCGTAGGGTCTGGTGAAAAACTGTTTTTT	CASSVGSGEKLFF
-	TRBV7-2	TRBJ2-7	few	TGTGCCAGCAGCGCCCGATCCGAGCAGTACTTC	CASSARSEQYF
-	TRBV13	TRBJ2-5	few	TGTGCCAGCAGCTTACACGCCGAGAGCCGGGGGACCCAGTACTTC	CASSLHAESRGTQYF
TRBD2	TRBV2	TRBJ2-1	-	TGTGCCAGCAGTGAACCCCCGGGACTAGCGGGCCCGGGACAGTTCTTC	CASSEPPGLAGPGQFF
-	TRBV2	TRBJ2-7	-	TGTGCCAGCAGTCTTCGCGAGCAGTACTTC	CASSLREQYF
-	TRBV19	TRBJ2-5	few	TGTGCCAGTAGTATCGGGAGCATTCAAGAGACCCAGTACTTC	CASSIGSIQETQYF
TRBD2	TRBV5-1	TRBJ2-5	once	TGCGCCAGCAGCTTGGTATCGCAGGGAGGGGAGACCCAGTACTTC	CASSLVSQGGETQYF
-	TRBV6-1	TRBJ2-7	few	TGTGCCAGCGAACAGTTCCTAGGGACCTACGAGCAGTACTTC	CASEQFLGTYEQYF
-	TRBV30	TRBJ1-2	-	TGTGCCTGGAGCCCTAACTATGGCTACACCTTC	CAWSPNYGYTF
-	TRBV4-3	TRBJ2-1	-	TGCGCCAGCAGCCTCAGTAGCGGAGTGCTACTATACAATGAGCAGTTCTTC	CASSLSSGVLLYNEQFF
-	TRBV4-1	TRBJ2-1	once	TGCGCCAGCAGCCAAGATTCCGGTTACAATGAGCAGTTCTTC	CASSQDSGYNEQFF
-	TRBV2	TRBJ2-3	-	TGTGCCAGCAGGGAACTGGATACGCAGTATTTT	CASRELDTQYF
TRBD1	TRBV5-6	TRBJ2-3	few	TGTGCCAGCAGCGGCCGATTCGCGCGACAGGGCTCAGATACGCAGTATTTT	CASSGRFARQGSDTQYF
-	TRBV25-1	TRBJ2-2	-	TGTGCCAGCAGTGCCGCCGGGACGGCAAACACCGGGGAGCTGTTTTTT	CASSAAGTANTGELFF
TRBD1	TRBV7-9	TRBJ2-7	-	TGTGCCAGCAGACCCGGGACAGGGTTCGACGAGCAGTACTTC	CASRPGTGFDEQYF
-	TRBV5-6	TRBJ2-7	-	TGTGCCAGCAGCTTGTTGAGGGAGCCCTACGAGCAGTACTTC	CASSLLREPYEQYF
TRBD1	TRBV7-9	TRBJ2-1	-	TGTGCCAGCAGCTCAACCCACGGGGACAGGGTCCATGAGCAGTTCTTC	CASSSTHGDRVHEQFF
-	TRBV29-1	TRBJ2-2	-	TGCAGCGTTGAAGATGAACGGGCCGGGGAGCTGTTTTTT	CSVEDERAGELFF
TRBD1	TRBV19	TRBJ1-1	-	TGTGCCAGCTCCACCGATGCCGGGACAGGGAAGAACACTGAAGCTTTCTTT	CASSTDAGTGKNTEAFF
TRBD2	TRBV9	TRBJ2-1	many	TGTGCCAGCAGCACCAGCGGGGGGGGCTACAATGAGCAGTTCTTC	CASSTSGGGYNEQFF
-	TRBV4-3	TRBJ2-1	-	TGCGCCAGCAGCCAAGGACTGGCCTCCTACAATGAGCAGTTCTTC	CASSQGLASYNEQFF
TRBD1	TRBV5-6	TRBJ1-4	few	TGTGCCAGCAGTCAGGGGGAGGATGAAAAACTGTTTTTT	CASSQGEDEKLFF
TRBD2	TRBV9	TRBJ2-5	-	TGTGCCAGCAGCGTAGGCGGGGGTACGTTAGAGACCCAGTACTTC	CASSVGGGTLETQYF
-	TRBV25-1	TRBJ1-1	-	TGTGCCAGCAGTGGCCTACCTGACAGGAACACTGAAGCTTTCTTT	CASSGLPDRNTEAFF
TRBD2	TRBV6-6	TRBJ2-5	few	TGTGCCAGCAGCCTACTAGCGGGGGGGCCGGGAGAGACCCAGTACTTC	CASSLLAGGPGETQYF
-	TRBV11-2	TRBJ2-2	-	TGTGCCAGCAGCTTAGGCCAGACGAACACCGGGGAGCTGTTTTTT	CASSLGQTNTGELFF
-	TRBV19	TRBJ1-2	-	TGTGCCAGTAGCGGAGTAGTAGGCTACACCTTC	CASSGVVGYTF
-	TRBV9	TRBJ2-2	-	TGTGCCAGCAGCGTAGACGCGGGACGCGGCAGGGAGCTGTTTTTT	CASSVDAGRGRELFF
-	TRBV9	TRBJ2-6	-	TGTGCCAGCAGCGTAGTGTCTGGGGCCAACGTCCTGACTTTC	CASSVVSGANVLTF
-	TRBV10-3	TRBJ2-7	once	TGTGCCATCAGTGAAGGCCTCTACGAGCAGTACTTC	CAISEGLYEQYF
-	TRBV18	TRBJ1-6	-	TGCGCCAGCTCACCAAAACTTGTCAGGGCGCCGAATTCACCCCTCCACTTT	CASSPKLVRAPNSPLHF
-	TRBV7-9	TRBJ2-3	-	TGTGCCAGCAGATTCCCCCCTCAAGATACGCAGTATTTT	CASRFPPQDTQYF
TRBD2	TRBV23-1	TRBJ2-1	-	TGCGCCAGCAGTCAACAACCGGGACTAGCGTCCTACAATGAGCAGTTCTTC	CASSQQPGLASYNEQFF
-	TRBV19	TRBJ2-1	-	TGTGCCAGTACCGTCCGGGGTGAGCAGTTCTTC	CASTVRGEQFF